This TCR beta chain was documented in a study of PD-L1 blockade in urothelial cancer. Looking at the study overall: The patients' atezolizumab therapy, 1,200 mg intravenously every 3 weeks, started at some point between 2014 and 2016. Timepoints chosen for blood analysis were 3 weeks (second dose) and 6 weeks after treatment start.

Some clones are missing from TCRdb's copy, which holds only in-frame ones; the method was immunoSEQ multiplex PCR. In the table there are approximately 50,000 clones, around 84% of which are singletons. As regards this clone: The antigen is not known.

Germline loops: CDR1 SGHDT, CDR2 YYEEEE. Trimming cost V 4 bases and J 6 bases; bases outside gene matches: 9. There are 15 residues in the CDR3. Study-wide results and limits: Pretreatment blood TCR clonality under the median forecast improved survival.

Time point here: pretreatment peripheral blood. The clonotype comes from an older man with urothelial cancer. The sample here was PBMCs, taken around atezolizumab (anti-PD-L1) treatment. The V and J genes are TRBV5-6 and TRBJ1-1; 10 nucleotides line up with TRBD1. CDR3 nucleotides: TGTGCCAGCAGCAGAACCGGGACAGGGGTCTCTGAAGCTTTCTTT. This translates into CASSRTGTGVSEAFF.